A single sample gave rise to the 18 T cell receptor beta chains below, sequenced in a study of OX40 agonist ivuxolimab in advanced cancers. The repertoire was sequenced with immunoSEQ multiplex PCR; TCRdb's copy has only in-frame clones and lacks some. The sample consists of around 19,000 clones, about 73% of them appearing once. This specimen consisted of CD4+ or CD8+ T cells sorted from blood, obtained in a trial of the OX40 agonist ivuxolimab. These receptors all stem from an adult with an advanced solid tumor such as melanoma, head and neck, liver or kidney cancer.

This clone came up a few times. The rearrangement joins TRBV19 to TRBJ1-5; D is unresolved. Per the germline V gene, CDR1 is LNHDA and CDR2 is SQIVND (reference sequence). The CDR3 is 11 amino acids. Trimming left V 10 bases short and J 8 bases short, with 12 bases between. CDR3 nucleotides: TGTGCCACCTTCGCACGGAAGCCCCAGCATTTT. Amino acids: CATFARKPQHF. Combining the CDR3 with reference TRBV19 and TRBJ1-5 gives the whole variable domain DGGITQSPKYLFRKEGQNVTLSCEQNLNHDAMYWYRQDPGQGLRLIYYSQIVNDFQKGDIAEGYSVSREKKESFPLTVTSAQKNPTAFYLCATFARKPQHFGDGTRLSIL.

This clone was found once. This sequence joins TRBV5-1 and TRBJ2-3, with D uncertain. Trimming cost V 4 bases and J 0 bases, with 12 bases left between them. The CDR3 loop spans 15 amino acids. The germline CDR1 and CDR2 sequences are SGHRS and YFSETQ. The CDR3 DNA follows: TGCGCCAGCAGCCTACACATAGGAAGCACAGATACGCAGTATTTT. Translated, it gives CASSLHIGSTDTQYF.

This clone was picked up a small number of times. This sequence joins TRBV1 and TRBJ2-7; the table calls TRBD2, which could not be checked here. TRBV1 is described as a pseudogene. The CDR3 is made up of 18 amino acids. CDR3 region: CTTNNRGTSGRKSYEQYF. The CDR3 DNA is TGCACCACTAATAACCGGGGGACTAGCGGGAGGAAATCCTACGAGCAGTACTTC.

The chain carries TRBV6-5 and TRBJ2-5, with 7 bases aligning to TRBD2. Germline-derived CDR1 and CDR2 are MNHEY and SVGAGI. V shed 4 bases and J 0 bases; nucleotides not matched to a gene: 5. The CDR3 runs to 15 residues. This CDR3 reads CASSLGRGNQETQYF. In nucleotides, the CDR3 is TGTGCCAGCAGTTTGGGGCGGGGGAACCAAGAGACCCAGTACTTC.

V is TRBV28 and J is TRBJ2-7; D may correspond to TRBD1 or TRBD2 (5 bases each). Germline V gene data show CDR1 as MDHEN and CDR2 as SYDVKM. Trimming took off 1 base at V and 6 bases at J, with 19 bases between the two ends. The CDR3 is 16 amino acids. The CDR3 sequence: CASSLSRGAGRSEQYF. DNA of the CDR3: TGTGCCAGCAGTTTATCGAGAGGGGCGGGCCGTTCCGAGCAGTACTTC.

The chain joins TRBV6-5 to TRBJ1-3; D is undetermined. Germline V gene lookup returns CDR1 MNHEY and CDR2 SVGAGI. Trimming left V 2 bases short and J 4 bases short, with 0 bases between. This CDR3 has 11 amino acids. As DNA, the CDR3 is TGTGCCAGCAGTTACGGAAACACCATATATTTT. This translates into CASSYGNTIYF.

This clone has just a few counts. The genes are TRBV2 and TRBJ1-1, with D unclear. This CDR3 has 12 amino acids. Trimming removed 4 bases at V and 5 bases at J, with 8 bases between. In germline, CDR1 is SNHLY, CDR2 FYNNEI. The CDR3 DNA is TGTGCCAGCAGTGTGGCCAAGACTGAAGCTTTCTTT. It is translated as CASSVAKTEAFF.

The chain joins TRBV15 to TRBJ2-1; no clear D gene. Trimming pared 0 bases from V and 10 bases from J, leaving 10 bases between. The CDR3 extends over 13 amino acids. Germline V CDR1 and CDR2: LNHNV, YYDKDF (reference sequence). The CDR3 loop reads CATSRESSREQFF. For the CDR3, the DNA is TGTGCCACCAGCAGAGAGTCAAGTCGCGAGCAGTTCTTC.

This chain connects TRBV2 to TRBJ1-3, with D maybe TRBD1 (5 bases). CDR1 and CDR2 (germline): SNHLY, FYNNEI. V lost 7 bases and J lost 1, with 14 bases in between. The CDR3 is 15 amino acids. The CDR3 nucleotides are TGTGCCAGCACTCCTGGGACGGCGTCTGGAAACACCATATATTTT. This codes for CASTPGTASGNTIYF.

The chain combines TRBV6-5 with TRBJ2-3, with 12 bases lining up with TRBD2. The V gene end was trimmed by 5 bases and the J gene end by 2 bases; junction bases not matched to a gene: 2. The germline CDR1 and CDR2 sequences are MNHEY and SVGAGI. The CDR3 loop spans 15 amino acids. CDR3 in amino acids: CASSRTSGITDTQYF. The CDR3 nucleotides are TGTGCCAGCAGTAGGACTAGCGGGATCACAGATACGCAGTATTTT.

The chain uses TRBV7-9 and TRBJ1-4, with TRBD1 identical over 10 bases. V lost 6 bases to trimming and J lost 8 bases; unmatched junction nucleotides: 9. The CDR3 totals 15 residues. Per germline, CDR1 SEHNR and CDR2 FQNEAQ (reference sequence). This CDR3 is CASRSRTGGEEKLFF. The CDR3, as DNA: TGTGCCAGCAGATCCCGGACAGGGGGGGAAGAAAAACTGTTTTTT. The complete variable domain, with remaining parts taken from reference TRBV7-9 and TRBJ1-4, reads DTGVSQNPRHKITKRGQNVTFRCDPISEHNRLYWYRQTLGQGPEFLTYFQNEAQLEKSRLLSDRFSAERPKGSFSTLEIQRTEQGDSAMYLCASRSRTGGEEKLFFGSGTQLSVL.

V and J are TRBV4-2 and TRBJ2-4, with D tentatively TRBD1 or TRBD2 (5 bases each). V shed 5 bases and J shed 7 bases, with 12 bases lying between them. The germline V gene encodes CDR1 LGHNA and CDR2 YNFKEQ. The CDR3 consists of 13 residues. The CDR3 spells CASSGIEGNIQYF. DNA of the CDR3: TGTGCCAGCAGCGGGATAGAGGGGAACATTCAGTACTTC.

The chain uses TRBV25-1 and TRBJ1-3, with no clear D. The CDR3 covers 16 residues. Germline values: CDR1 MGHDK, CDR2 SYGVNS. Trimming pared 4 bases from V and 4 bases from J, leaving 17 bases between. The CDR3 region is CASSAARPAAGNTIYF. The CDR3 DNA reads as TGTGCCAGCAGTGCCGCCCGGCCGGCGGCCGGAAACACCATATATTTT. The full variable domain, in which reference TRBV25-1 and TRBJ1-3 provide the parts outside the CDR3, is EADIYQTPRYLVIGTGKKITLECSQTMGHDKMYWYQQDPGMELHLIHYSYGVNSTEKGDLSSESTVSRIRTEHFPLTLESARPSHTSQYLCASSAARPAAGNTIYFGEGSWLTVV.

The chain recombines TRBV19 with TRBJ2-3; TRBD1 agrees at 8 bases. The germline CDR1 and CDR2 sequences are LNHDA and SQIVND (reference sequence). The CDR3 has 15 residues. Trimming removed 5 bases from V and 4 bases from J; junction bases left unmatched: 8. The DNA for the CDR3 is TGTGCCAGTAGTCAACAGGGGGTTGCCGCAGATACGCAGTATTTT. This gives the protein CASSQQGVAADTQYF.

This sequence joins TRBV9 and TRBJ1-6; D is unclear. Per the germline V gene, CDR1 is SGDLS and CDR2 is YYNGEE. Trimming pared 4 bases from V and 4 bases from J, leaving 12 bases between. This CDR3 comprises 15 residues. CDR3 loop: CASSPREGYNSPLHF. The CDR3 DNA follows: TGTGCCAGCAGCCCCCGAGAAGGTTATAATTCACCCCTCCACTTT. The whole variable domain, filled in from reference TRBV9 and TRBJ1-6, reads DSGVTQTPKHLITATGQRVTLRCSPRSGDLSVYWYQQSLDQGLQFLIQYYNGEERAKGNILERFSAQQFPDLHSELNLSSLELGDSALYFCASSPREGYNSPLHFGNGTRLTVT.

V usage is TRBV14 and J usage is TRBJ2-7; 9 bases agree with TRBD1. The V segment lost 4 bases and the J segment 1 base; nucleotides outside the gene matches: 20. CDR1 is SGHDN and CDR2 is FVKESK in the germline V gene. The CDR3 loop spans 20 amino acids. The CDR3 bases are TGTGCCAGCAGCCCGAAAGGGACAGGGACCCTAGCGGACCTTTCCTACGAGCAGTACTTC. It specifies CASSPKGTGTLADLSYEQYF.

CDR3: CASSSLWGYTF. CDR3 sequence (DNA): TGTGCCAGCAGCTCCCTCTGGGGCTACACCTTC. The V call is TRBV7-9, the J call TRBJ1-2; D is unresolved. The CDR3 has 11 residues. The V end lost 4 bases, the J end lost 8 bases, and 8 bases lay between the germline ends. CDR1 SEHNR and CDR2 FQNEAQ come from the germline V gene (reference sequence). The whole variable domain, remainder taken from reference TRBV7-9 and TRBJ1-2, is DTGVSQNPRHKITKRGQNVTFRCDPISEHNRLYWYRQTLGQGPEFLTYFQNEAQLEKSRLLSDRFSAERPKGSFSTLEIQRTEQGDSAMYLCASSSLWGYTFGSGTRLTVV.

This chain connects TRBV9 to TRBJ2-1; perhaps D is TRBD1 or TRBD2 (5 bases each). Trimming took off 4 bases at V and 4 bases at J, with 15 bases between the two ends. Germline V CDR1 and CDR2: SGDLS, YYNGEE. This CDR3 is built from 15 residues. In DNA form, the CDR3 reads TGTGCCAGCAGCCAAGGACACTCGGGGTACAATGAGCAGTTCTTC. Translation: CASSQGHSGYNEQFF.